This T cell receptor beta chain comes out of a study of CD8 T cells in Susac syndrome. Study summary: Among the Susac syndrome patients who underwent sequencing, about 6 had clinically active disease, while about 8 of them were in remission. Findings and limits, study-wide: The study acknowledged a relatively small number of individuals in its TCR sequencing and HLA analysis. The total CD8+ repertoires contained approximately 15 Susac-specific public clones, and the CD8+ TEMRA repertoires contained 4 to 6.

An input of about 0.5 to 1 ug of RNA was subjected to reverse transcription using random hexamers. TCRdb re-called the immunoSEQ multiplex PCR reads through MiXCR, storing one row per CDR3 protein. The sample records some 200,000 distinct CDR3 sequences, over 90% being singletons. Concerning this clonotype itself: Its matching antigen is unknown.

The V gene lost 0 bases and the J gene lost 1 base, with 7 bases spanning the gap. The germline CDR1 and CDR2 sequences are SGHRS and YFSETQ. The CDR3 extends over 14 amino acids. Susac syndrome patients met recently defined diagnostic criteria for definite or probable disease. This clonotype originated in a human donor with Susac syndrome. The chain has TRBV5-1 and TRBJ1-1, with D maybe TRBD1 (5 bases). The sample comprised CD8+ T cells from PBMCs. The CDR3 sequence: CASSLVTENTEAFF. CDR3 DNA sequence: TGCGCCAGCAGCTTGGTGACAGAGAACACTGAAGCTTTCTTT.